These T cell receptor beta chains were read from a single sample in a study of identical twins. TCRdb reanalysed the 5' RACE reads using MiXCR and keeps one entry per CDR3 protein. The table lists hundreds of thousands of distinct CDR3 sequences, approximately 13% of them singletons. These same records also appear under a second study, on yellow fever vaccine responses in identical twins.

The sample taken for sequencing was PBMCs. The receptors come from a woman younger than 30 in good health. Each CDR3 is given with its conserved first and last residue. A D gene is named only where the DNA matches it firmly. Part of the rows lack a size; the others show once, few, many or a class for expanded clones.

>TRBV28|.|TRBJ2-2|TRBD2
CASSTPVLAGLLYGELFF
TGTGCCAGCAGTACCCCGGTGCTAGCGGGTCTTCTTTACGGGGAGCTGTTTTTT
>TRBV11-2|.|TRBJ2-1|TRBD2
CASSSYPRGTRMGYNEQFF
TGTGCCAGCAGCTCCTATCCCCGGGGGACTAGGATGGGATACAATGAGCAGTTCTTC
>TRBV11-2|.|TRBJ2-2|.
CASSLAHFRGSGELFF
TGTGCCAGCAGCTTAGCGCACTTTCGAGGGTCCGGGGAGCTGTTTTTT
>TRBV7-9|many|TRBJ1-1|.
CASSLEFGGTEAFF
TGTGCCAGCAGCTTGGAGTTTGGGGGAACTGAAGCTTTCTTT
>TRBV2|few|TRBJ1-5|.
CASSENGGARGNQPQHF
TGTGCCAGCAGTGAAAATGGAGGGGCGAGGGGCAATCAGCCCCAGCATTTT
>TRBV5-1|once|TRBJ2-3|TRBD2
CASSSGWTSVNTDTQYF
TGCGCCAGCAGCTCCGGATGGACTAGCGTCAACACAGATACGCAGTATTTT
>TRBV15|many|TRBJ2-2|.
CATSRDRESTGELFF
TGTGCCACCAGCAGAGACAGGGAGAGCACCGGGGAGCTGTTTTTT
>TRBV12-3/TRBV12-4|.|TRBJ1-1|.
CASSPLGPSNTEAFF
TGTGCCAGCAGTCCATTAGGACCCTCGAACACTGAAGCTTTCTTT
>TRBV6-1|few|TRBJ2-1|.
CASRKPGNTWVQQFF
TGTGCCAGCAGAAAGCCTGGCAATACCTGGGTGCAGCAGTTCTTC
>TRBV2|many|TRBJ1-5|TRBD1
CASSQGARGNQPQHF
TGTGCCAGCAGCCAGGGGGCCCGAGGCAATCAGCCCCAGCATTTT
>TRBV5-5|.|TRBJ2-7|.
CASSLEGSSRYEQYF
TGTGCCAGCAGCTTGGAAGGTTCTAGTAGATACGAGCAGTACTTC
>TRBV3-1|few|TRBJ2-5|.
CASSQTPQRETQYF
TGTGCCAGCAGCCAAACCCCCCAGAGGGAGACCCAGTACTTC
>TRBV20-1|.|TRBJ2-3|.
CSARAAGAPHTQYF
TGCAGTGCTAGAGCGGCGGGCGCCCCCCATACGCAGTATTTT
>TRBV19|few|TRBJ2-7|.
CASSLRWGTDEQYF
TGTGCCAGTAGTCTCCGTTGGGGGACCGACGAGCAGTACTTC
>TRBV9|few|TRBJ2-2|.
CASSPGTDLSGELFF
TGTGCCAGCAGCCCCGGGACGGACCTGTCCGGGGAGCTGTTTTTT
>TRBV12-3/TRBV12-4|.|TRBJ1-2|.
CASSLGVSLRGYTF
TGTGCCAGCAGTTTAGGGGTTAGTCTTCGGGGCTACACCTTC
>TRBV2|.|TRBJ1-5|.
CASSDRTADQPQHF
TGTGCCAGCAGTGATCGAACAGCAGATCAGCCCCAGCATTTT
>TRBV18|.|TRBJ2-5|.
CASSPGQEGEETQYF
TGTGCCAGCTCACCAGGACAAGAAGGGGAAGAGACCCAGTACTTC
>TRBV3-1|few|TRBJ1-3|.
CASSQGAGFGGNTIYF
TGTGCCAGCAGCCAAGGTGCGGGGTTTGGTGGAAACACCATATATTTT
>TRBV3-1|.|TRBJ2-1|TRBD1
CASSPLDRGGGEQFF
TGTGCCAGCAGCCCGTTGGACAGGGGGGGAGGTGAGCAGTTCTTC
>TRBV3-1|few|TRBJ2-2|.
CASLGDTGELFF
TGTGCCAGCTTGGGAGACACCGGGGAGCTGTTTTTT
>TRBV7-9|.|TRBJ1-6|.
CASSLERRDSPLHF
TGTGCCAGCAGCTTAGAACGACGAGATTCACCCCTCCACTTT
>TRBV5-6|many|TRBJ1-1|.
CASSFTRSEAFF
TGTGCCAGCAGCTTTACGAGGAGTGAAGCTTTCTTT
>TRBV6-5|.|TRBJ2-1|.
CASSYSKGLGNEQFF
TGTGCCAGCAGTTACTCGAAAGGGTTGGGGAATGAGCAGTTCTTC
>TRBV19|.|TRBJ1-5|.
CASSMGGNQPQHF
TGTGCCAGTAGTATGGGGGGCAATCAGCCCCAGCATTTT
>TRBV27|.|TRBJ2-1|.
CASSFRAEALAEQFF
TGTGCCAGCAGTTTTAGGGCGGAGGCTCTGGCTGAGCAGTTCTTC
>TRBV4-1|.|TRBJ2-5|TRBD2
CASSQDPPGTIQETQYF
TGCGCCAGCAGCCAAGATCCCCCTGGGACTATCCAAGAGACCCAGTACTTC
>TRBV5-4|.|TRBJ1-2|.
CASSFDGGNYGYTF
TGTGCCAGCAGCTTCGACGGGGGGAACTATGGCTACACCTTC
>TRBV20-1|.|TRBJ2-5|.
CSADKNDNQETQYF
TGCAGTGCTGACAAAAACGACAACCAAGAGACCCAGTACTTC
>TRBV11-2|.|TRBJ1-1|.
CASSLDGLQISSAGAFF
TGTGCCAGCAGCTTAGATGGTTTGCAGATTTCTTCCGCGGGAGCTTTCTTT
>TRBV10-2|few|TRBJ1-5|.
CASSPHRDLSNQPQHF
TGCGCCAGCAGTCCACACAGGGACCTCAGCAATCAGCCCCAGCATTTT
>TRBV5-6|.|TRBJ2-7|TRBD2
CASSFGSGNSYEQYF
TGTGCCAGCAGCTTCGGGAGCGGGAACTCCTACGAGCAGTACTTC
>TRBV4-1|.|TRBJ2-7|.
CASSQEGLGTYEQYF
TGCGCCAGCAGCCAAGAGGGGTTGGGGACCTACGAGCAGTACTTC
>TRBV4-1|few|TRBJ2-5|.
CASSQPEGAGSGRETQYF
TGCGCCAGCAGCCAACCCGAGGGTGCCGGGTCAGGGCGCGAGACCCAGTACTTC
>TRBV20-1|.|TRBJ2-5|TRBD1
CSATGGIETQYF
TGCAGTGCTACAGGGGGCATTGAGACCCAGTACTTC
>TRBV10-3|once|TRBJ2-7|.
CAISEGGLSESYEQYF
TGTGCCATCAGTGAGGGGGGCTTAAGCGAGAGCTACGAGCAGTACTTC
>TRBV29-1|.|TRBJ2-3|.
CSVEDWTVTDTQYF
TGCAGCGTTGAAGATTGGACAGTCACAGATACGCAGTATTTT
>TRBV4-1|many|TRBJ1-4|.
CASSTRTGEKLFF
TGCGCCAGCAGCACCCGGACTGGCGAAAAACTGTTTTTT
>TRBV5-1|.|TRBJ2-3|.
CASSLADLGTDTQYF
TGCGCCAGCAGCTTGGCCGATTTAGGCACAGATACGCAGTATTTT
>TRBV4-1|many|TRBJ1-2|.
CASSQENGILDGYTF
TGCGCCAGCAGCCAAGAGAACGGGATTTTGGATGGCTACACCTTC